One and the same sample provided the 20 T cell receptor beta chains below, sequenced in a study of blood T cell repertoires in COVID-19. Generated by immunoSEQ multiplex PCR, the TCRdb table keeps only in-frame clones and is missing some. In the table there are 200,000 to 250,000 clones, roughly 76% of which are singletons. Material for sequencing was peripheral blood. Source of these receptors: an elderly woman with COVID-19, enrolled during active disease.

There are a few counts of this clone. This rearrangement joins TRBV5-5 to TRBJ1-5; 11 bases fit TRBD1. V was pared by 0 bases and J by 0 bases, with 8 bases of the junction left unmatched. Germline lookup yields CDR1 SGHKS and CDR2 YYEKEE (reference sequence). This CDR3 has 19 residues. DNA for the CDR3: TGTGCCAGCAGCTTGGGGATAGGACAGGGGGCTTATAGCAATCAGCCCCAGCATTTT. As protein: CASSLGIGQGAYSNQPQHF.

A remark on this clone: The identical CDR3 is also encoded by other nucleotide sequences in the sample. The rearrangement uses TRBV28 and TRBJ2-7; D unclear. This CDR3 is built from 12 residues. Trimming removed 4 bases at V and 3 bases at J, with 7 bases between. Germline V gives CDR1 MDHEN, CDR2 SYDVKM. CDR3 sequence: CASSSPLYEQYF. DNA for the CDR3: TGTGCCAGCAGTTCGCCACTCTACGAGCAGTACTTC.

Comments on this clone: Other DNA variants within this sample encode the same CDR3. The V gene is TRBV7-2, the J gene TRBJ1-5, with D possibly TRBD1 on 5 matching bases. This CDR3 has 15 residues. The V end was cut by 1 base, the J end by 6 bases, with 13 bases between. The germline V gene has CDR1 SGHTA and CDR2 FQGNSA. CDR3 residues: CASSLGGGAGQPQHF. Here the CDR3 DNA reads TGTGCCAGCAGCTTAGGAGGAGGGGCAGGTCAGCCCCAGCATTTT.

The J gene is TRBJ1-1, the V gene TRBV18; no clear D. V lost 2 bases and J 10 bases, leaving 8 bases between the germline ends. This CDR3 region has 11 residues. Germline V CDR1 and CDR2: KGHSH, LQKENI. DNA for the CDR3: TGTGCCAGCTCACCATACACGGGAGCTTTCTTT. It translates to CASSPYTGAFF.

The chain recombines TRBV28 with TRBJ2-7; 9 nucleotides agree with TRBD1. This CDR3 comprises 14 residues. Germline V gene sequence: CDR1 MDHEN, CDR2 SYDVKM. V lost 4 bases and J lost 3; bases outside the gene matches: 4. In DNA, the CDR3 is TGTGCCAGCAGTTCGGGACAGGGAATCTACGAGCAGTACTTC. It translates to CASSSGQGIYEQYF.

The chain joins TRBV7-2 to TRBJ1-2, with a weak D call TRBD1 (6 bases). The CDR3 runs to 14 residues. V was cut by 2 bases and J by 9 bases, with 16 bases left in between. Looked up from germline, CDR1 is SGHTA and CDR2 is FQGNSA. CDR3 sequence reads: CASSLSEGVASYTF. In nucleotides, the CDR3 is TGTGCCAGCAGCTTAAGTGAGGGGGTGGCGAGCTACACCTTC. Combining the CDR3 with reference TRBV7-2 and TRBJ1-2 gives the whole variable domain GAGVSQSPSNKVTEKGKDVELRCDPISGHTALYWYRQSLGQGLEFLIYFQGNSAPDKSGLPSDRFSAERTGGSVSTLTIQRTQQEDSAVYLCASSLSEGVASYTFGSGTRLTVV.

This chain links TRBV6-2 or TRBV6-3 with TRBJ1-1; D possibly corresponds to TRBD1 (5 bases). V lost 5 bases and J 1 base, leaving 14 bases between the germline ends. There are 15 residues in the CDR3. The germline gives CDR1 MNHEY, CDR2 SVGEGT. CDR3 sequence reads: CASSDTGLRNTEAFF. The CDR3 coding sequence is TGTGCCAGCAGTGACACGGGACTGAGGAACACTGAAGCTTTCTTT.

The chain combines TRBV9 with TRBJ1-2; 9 bases are shared with TRBD1. The CDR3 spans 15 residues. The germline V gene has CDR1 SGDLS and CDR2 YYNGEE. V dropped 4 bases and J dropped 4; count of bases not matched to a gene: 8. CDR3 coding DNA: TGTGCCAGCAGCACCCGGACAGGGGCATTCTATGGCTACACCTTC. It encodes CASSTRTGAFYGYTF.

V usage is TRBV5-1 and J usage is TRBJ2-3; D is perhaps TRBD2 (5 bases). Germline CDR1 is SGHRS and CDR2 is YFSETQ. CDR3 length: 16 residues. Trimming removed 4 bases from V and 6 bases from J, with 21 bases in between. In DNA form, the CDR3 reads TGCGCCAGCAGCCCTTACGTCGGGGAAAACTTTGATACGCAGTATTTT. It encodes CASSPYVGENFDTQYF.

This clone was observed a handful of times. The V and J genes are TRBV5-1 and TRBJ1-4, with D perhaps TRBD1 (6 bases). There are 17 residues in the CDR3. The ends were cut back, 0 bases at V and 7 bases at J, with 19 bases in the middle. The V gene's germline CDR1 is SGHRS and CDR2 YFSETQ. CDR3 sequence: CASSLGASAGEIEKLFF. The DNA for the CDR3 is TGCGCCAGCAGCTTGGGAGCGTCGGCAGGGGAGATTGAAAAACTGTTTTTT.

The rearrangement links TRBV19 to TRBJ1-5; unclear D gene. CDR1 and CDR2 from the germline V gene are LNHDA and SQIVND (reference sequence). The CDR3 runs to 15 residues. Trimming cost V 7 bases and J 2 bases, with 15 bases left between them. DNA for the CDR3: TGTGCCAGTACCGCCCCGGGTTCGCGCAATCAGCCCCAGCATTTT. Encoded protein: CASTAPGSRNQPQHF.

V gene TRBV29-1 combines with J gene TRBJ1-4; D possibly corresponds to TRBD1 (5 bases). Germline-derived CDR1 and CDR2 are SQVTM and ANQGSEA. This CDR3 is 13 amino acids long. V was cut by 7 bases and J by 3 bases, with 12 bases left in between. The CDR3 loop reads CSGSGTANEKLFF. CDR3 in DNA: TGCAGCGGATCCGGGACTGCTAATGAAAAACTGTTTTTT.

Only a few counts were recorded for this clone. V and J are TRBV28 and TRBJ2-2; TRBD2 aligns across 11 bases. The V and J ends lost 5 bases and 6 bases, in that order; junction bases with no gene match: 8. The CDR3 runs to 16 residues. CDR1 is MDHEN, CDR2 SYDVKM, per germline. The CDR3 sequence is CASSLRLAGLPGELFF. The CDR3 DNA sequence: TGTGCCAGCAGTCTCAGACTAGCGGGACTCCCCGGGGAGCTGTTTTTT.

With regard to this clone: Other DNA sequences from this sample encode an identical CDR3 as well. The chain employs TRBV6-5 and TRBJ1-1; TRBD1 aligns across 8 bases. Germline V gene sequence: CDR1 MNHEY, CDR2 SVGAGI. Trimming removed 6 bases from V and 4 bases from J; junction bases left unmatched: 7. This CDR3 has 14 residues. The CDR3 here is CASSYSDRGTEAFF. The CDR3 DNA reads TGTGCCAGCAGCTACAGCGACAGGGGCACTGAAGCTTTCTTT.

The chain couples TRBV2 to TRBJ1-1, with D possibly matching TRBD1 (5 bases). The V gene lost 6 bases and the J gene lost 8 bases, with 16 bases spanning the gap. The CDR3 sequence is 13 residues long. Germline CDR1 is SNHLY and CDR2 is FYNNEI. CDR3 in amino acids: CASSPRQTAEAFF. CDR3 nucleotide sequence: TGTGCCAGCAGCCCCCGACAGACCGCAGAAGCTTTCTTT.

V usage is TRBV9 and J usage is TRBJ2-5; 7 bases agree with TRBD2. J gave up 5 bases and V 4 bases, and 8 bases lay outside the gene matches. The CDR3 runs 14 residues. Germline V gives CDR1 SGDLS, CDR2 YYNGEE. CDR3 DNA: TGTGCCAGCAGCCCAGGACTAGGAACGGAGACCCAGTACTTC. Amino acids: CASSPGLGTETQYF.

This chain joins TRBV15 and TRBJ2-7; weak D call: TRBD1 (5 bases). The CDR3 has 15 amino acids. Germline assignment: CDR1 LNHNV and CDR2 YYDKDF (reference sequence). The ends were cut back, 0 bases at V and 5 bases at J, with 14 bases in the middle. The CDR3 DNA follows: TGTGCCACCAGCAGAGATCGTGCAGGGTCGGACGAGCAGTACTTC. The encoded protein is CATSRDRAGSDEQYF. The full variable domain, in which reference TRBV15 and TRBJ2-7 provide the parts outside the CDR3, is DAMVIQNPRYQVTQFGKPVTLSCSQTLNHNVMYWYQQKSSQAPKLLFHYYDKDFNNEADTPDNFQSRRPNTSFCFLDIRSPGLGDTAMYLCATSRDRAGSDEQYFGPGTRLTVT.

This sequence joins TRBV27 and TRBJ2-7; the match to TRBD2 covers 9 bases. V lost 3 bases, J lost 0 bases, and 9 bases stayed unmatched. The CDR3 spans 17 residues. Germline assignment: CDR1 MNHEY and CDR2 SMNVEV (reference sequence). DNA of the CDR3: TGTGCCAGCAGTTTTCTAGCGGGGAGAAGGAGCTCCTACGAGCAGTACTTC. Translated: CASSFLAGRRSSYEQYF.

There are a few counts of this clone. This sequence joins TRBV9 and TRBJ2-5, with 7 bases fitting TRBD2. In germline, CDR1 is SGDLS, CDR2 YYNGEE. V dropped 7 bases and J dropped 3; count of bases not matched to a gene: 9. There are 14 residues in the CDR3. The CDR3, as DNA: TGTGCCAGCGATCCGGGGAGCGGGGAAGAGACCCAGTACTTC. Translated, it gives CASDPGSGEETQYF.

This clone was detected once. The same CDR3 also results from other DNA sequences found in this sample. The gene calls are TRBV18 and TRBJ1-1, with a weak D call TRBD1 (5 bases). Germline CDR1 is KGHSH and CDR2 is LQKENI. With 3 bases removed from V and 1 base from J, the gap between germline ends came to 9 bases. This CDR3 is 14 amino acids long. CDR3 in amino acids: CASSPQGGNTEAFF. CDR3 nucleotides: TGTGCCAGCTCACCCCAGGGCGGGAACACTGAAGCTTTCTTT.